One sample yielded the 5 T cell receptor beta chains listed below, sequenced in a study of CD8 T cells in Susac syndrome. An amount of RNA that ranged from roughly 0.5 to 1 ug was reverse transcribed with random hexamers. Via MiXCR, TCRdb re-called the immunoSEQ multiplex PCR reads, giving one row per CDR3 protein. This table has about 140,000 distinct CDR3 sequences, around 93% appearing once. Material for sequencing was CD8+ T cells from PBMCs. The source of these receptors is a human donor with Susac syndrome.

The chain couples TRBV20-1 to TRBJ2-2; 7 bases map to TRBD2. The germline gives CDR1 DFQATT, CDR2 SNEGSKA (reference sequence). With V trimmed by 0 bases and J by 0 bases, 16 bases remained unmatched. CDR3 length: 20 amino acids. This CDR3 reads CSARDPTAWSSGSNTGELFF. CDR3 sequence (DNA): TGCAGTGCTAGAGATCCGACAGCTTGGTCTAGCGGATCGAACACCGGGGAGCTGTTTTTT.

J is TRBJ1-1 and V is TRBV3-1; D not certain. Germline V gene sequence: CDR1 LGHDT, CDR2 YNNKEL (reference sequence). The CDR3 has 15 amino acids. Between the trimmed V and J ends, which lost 0 bases and 1 base, there was a span of 9 bases. CDR3 coding DNA: TGTGCCAGCAGCCAAGATCCGGATCCGAACACTGAAGCTTTCTTT. Protein: CASSQDPDPNTEAFF.

In its sample, this clonotype was seen a few times. The chain joins TRBV7-9 to TRBJ2-7, with 7 bases matching TRBD1. V gave up 5 bases and J gave up 2 bases; unmatched junction bases: 6. The CDR3 totals 14 residues. Germline CDR1 and CDR2: SEHNR and FQNEAQ (reference sequence). In nucleotides, the CDR3 is TGTGCCAGCAGCCCCCGGGACAGAACCTACGAGCAGTACTTC. This translates into CASSPRDRTYEQYF.

This chain connects TRBV27 to TRBJ1-1; the D gene is possibly TRBD1 (6 bases). Trimming took off 0 bases at V and 0 bases at J, with 17 bases between the two ends. The length of the CDR3 is 18 residues. From germline, CDR1 is MNHEY and CDR2 SMNVEV (reference sequence). The chain's CDR3 is CASSLSLSEQGMNTEAFF. For the CDR3, the DNA is TGTGCCAGCAGTTTATCCCTCAGTGAACAGGGTATGAACACTGAAGCTTTCTTT.

The chain recombines TRBV6-2 or TRBV6-3 with TRBJ2-7; no clear D. The CDR3 runs to 14 residues. Germline V gives CDR1 MNHEY, CDR2 SVGEGT. Trimming took off 4 bases at V and 3 bases at J, with 13 bases between the two ends. The CDR3 region has the DNA TGTGCCAGCAGTTTGCCACCGGATAACTACGAGCAGTACTTC. It codes for CASSLPPDNYEQYF.